This TCR beta chain came from a study of blood T cell repertoires in COVID-19. Study-wide context: COVID-19 samples collected from the United States, Italy and Spain covered acute and convalescent phases.

The ends lost 3 bases at V and 3 bases at J; junction bases unmatched: 7. CDR1 is KGHSH, CDR2 LQKENI, per germline. The CDR3 sequence is 16 residues long. This clone has a single count. Data came from immunoSEQ multiplex PCR; TCRdb stores just in-frame clones and leaves some out. The data show 45,000 to 60,000 clones, about 81% seen once. The V and J genes are TRBV18 and TRBJ1-4, with 7 bases lining up with TRBD1. The clonotype originates from a man aged 45-65 years with acute or convalescent COVID-19. Sequenced sample: peripheral blood. CDR3 in amino acids: CASSPTGQAANEKLFF. The CDR3 nucleotides read TGTGCCAGCTCACCTACCGGACAGGCGGCTAATGAAAAACTGTTTTTT.